This TCR beta chain is from a study of T cell repertoires in cytomegalovirus infection. Via MiXCR, TCRdb re-called the reads, giving one row per CDR3 protein. The sample yields more than 150,000 distinct CDR3 sequences, approximately 20% seen once. Germline CDR1 reads SGHRS; CDR2 reads YFSETQ. This CDR3 is 15 amino acids long. V lost 4 bases and J 0 bases, leaving 12 bases between the germline ends. The chain couples TRBV5-1 to TRBJ2-3, with D possibly matching TRBD1 (6 bases). The sequencing sample was made of PBMCs. The origin of this receptor is a human donor in good health (CMV status not recorded). Some clones in this sample may be carry-over from other donors' samples. CDR3 coding DNA: TGCGCCAGCAGCCTCAGGACAGCTAGCACAGATACGCAGTATTTT. This translates into CASSLRTASTDTQYF.